Each of the 8 T cell receptor beta chains below was sequenced from the same sample in a study of response to subunit inactivated influenza vaccine. Using its own MiXCR run on the RT-PCR reads, TCRdb lists one record per CDR3 protein. The sample lists some 480,000 distinct CDR3 sequences; approximately 9.9% were seen once. The source material was PBMCs from blood, sampled about 40 days after vaccination. The receptor source for this set is a man aged 45-60 years who received an inactivated influenza vaccine.

The sample holds many counts of this clonotype. The chain carries TRBV7-9 and TRBJ2-3; D is undetermined. Trimming removed 1 base at V and 0 bases at J, with 5 bases between. The CDR3 has 14 amino acids. Germline V lookup: CDR1 SEHNR, CDR2 FQNEAQ (reference sequence). The CDR3 loop reads CASSLVPSTDTQYF. The CDR3 DNA follows: TGTGCCAGCAGCTTAGTACCGAGCACAGATACGCAGTATTTT.

The table lists this clonotype with many counts. The chain combines TRBV18 with TRBJ2-1; no clear D gene. This CDR3 spans 12 amino acids. Germline CDR1 reads KGHSH; CDR2 reads LQKENI. Trimming left V 2 bases short and J 6 bases short, with 5 bases between. CDR3 sequence reads: CASSPRLNEQFF. Written as DNA, the CDR3 is TGTGCCAGCTCACCAAGGCTCAATGAGCAGTTCTTC.

This clonotype turned up a few times. V usage is TRBV10-3 and J usage is TRBJ2-7; TRBD2 aligns across 9 bases. The CDR3 sequence is 16 residues long. CDR1 and CDR2 (germline): ENHRY, SYGVKD. Germline trimming cut 10 bases from V and 1 base from J; bases unmatched to any gene: 14. The CDR3 reads CATPGREGRSSYEQYF. CDR3 DNA sequence: TGTGCCACCCCGGGGCGGGAGGGCCGGAGTTCCTACGAGCAGTACTTC.

The chain couples TRBV7-3 to TRBJ1-2, with 8 bases that match TRBD1. Germline loops: CDR1 SGHTA, CDR2 FQGTGA. Unmatched junction bases numbered 3, after V lost 5 bases and J lost 4 bases. CDR3 length: 13 amino acids. The CDR3 bases are TGTGCCAGCAGCGCAGACAGGGGCTATGGCTACACCTTC. It specifies CASSADRGYGYTF.

In DNA, the CDR3 is TGTGCCAGCACCCTAATAGCGGGGGGGCCGGCAGAGACCCAGTACTTC. It specifies CASTLIAGGPAETQYF. The rearrangement joins TRBV6-1 to TRBJ2-5; 11 bases line up with TRBD2. In germline, CDR1 is MNHNS, CDR2 SASEGT. Trimming at V came to 7 bases and at J to 4 bases, leaving 11 bases not matched to a gene. The CDR3 is 16 residues long.

Many counts were recorded for this clonotype. Its ends do not fully match the called genes, so a read error is possible. The J gene is TRBJ2-3, the V gene TRBV5-1, with 10 nucleotides matching TRBD2. CDR3 length equals 13 residues. Germline V gives CDR1 SGHRS, CDR2 YFSETQ. In nucleotides, the CDR3 is TGCGCCAGCCACCCGGGGTCTAGCGGGGGCCGGAAATTT. Protein: CASHPGSSGGRKF.

This clonotype was recorded many times. The V gene is TRBV12-3 or TRBV12-4, the J gene TRBJ2-3; perhaps TRBD2 as D (5 bases). Trimming took 6 bases from V and 0 from J, leaving 13 bases between them. This CDR3 spans 15 amino acids. The DNA of the CDR3 is TGTGCCAGCAGCTCGAGAGGGATTAGCACAGATACGCAGTATTTT. Amino acids: CASSSRGISTDTQYF.

This clonotype was observed a handful of times. This chain joins TRBV7-8 and TRBJ2-1; 10 positions agree with TRBD2. This CDR3 region has 15 residues. Germline V gives CDR1 SGHVS, CDR2 FQNEAQ. The V gene end was trimmed by 2 bases and the J gene end by 8 bases; junction bases not matched to a gene: 6. The CDR3 bases are TGTGCCAGCAGCTTAATAGGACTAGCGGTTCATGAGCAGTTCTTC. This codes for CASSLIGLAVHEQFF. Full variable domain (outside the CDR3, taken from reference TRBV7-8 and TRBJ2-1): GAGVSQSPRYKVAKRGQDVALRCDPISGHVSLFWYQQALGQGPEFLTYFQNEAQLDKSGLPSDRFFAERPEGSVSTLKIQRTQQEDSAVYLCASSLIGLAVHEQFFGPGTRLTVL.